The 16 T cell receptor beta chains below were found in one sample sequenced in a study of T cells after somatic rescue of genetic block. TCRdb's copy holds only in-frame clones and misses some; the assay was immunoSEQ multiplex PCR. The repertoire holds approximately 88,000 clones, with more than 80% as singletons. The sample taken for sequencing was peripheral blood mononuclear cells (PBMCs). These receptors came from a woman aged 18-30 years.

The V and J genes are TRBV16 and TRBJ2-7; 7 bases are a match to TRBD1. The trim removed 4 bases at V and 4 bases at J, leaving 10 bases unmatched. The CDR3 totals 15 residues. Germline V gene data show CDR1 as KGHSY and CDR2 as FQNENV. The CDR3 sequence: CASSRYKDRVYEQYF. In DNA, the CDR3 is TGTGCCAGCAGCCGATACAAAGACAGGGTTTACGAGCAGTACTTC. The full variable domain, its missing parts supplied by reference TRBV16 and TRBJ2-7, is GEEVAQTPKHLVRGEGQKAKLYCAPIKGHSYVFWYQQVLKNEFKFLISFQNENVFDETGMPKERFSAKCLPNSPCSLEIQATKLEDSAVYFCASSRYKDRVYEQYFGPGTRLTVT.

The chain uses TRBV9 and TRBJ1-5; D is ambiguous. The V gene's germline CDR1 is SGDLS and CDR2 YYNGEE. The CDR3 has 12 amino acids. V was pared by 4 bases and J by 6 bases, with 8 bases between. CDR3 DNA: TGTGCCAGCAGCAACCCGGGTCAGCCCCAGCATTTT. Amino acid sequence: CASSNPGQPQHF.

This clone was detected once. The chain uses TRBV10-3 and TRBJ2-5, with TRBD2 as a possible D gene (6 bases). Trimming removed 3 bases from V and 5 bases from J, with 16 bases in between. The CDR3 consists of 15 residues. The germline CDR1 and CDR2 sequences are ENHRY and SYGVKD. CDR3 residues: CAISEGQPSGETQYF. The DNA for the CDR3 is TGTGCCATCAGTGAAGGGCAACCAAGCGGGGAGACCCAGTACTTC.

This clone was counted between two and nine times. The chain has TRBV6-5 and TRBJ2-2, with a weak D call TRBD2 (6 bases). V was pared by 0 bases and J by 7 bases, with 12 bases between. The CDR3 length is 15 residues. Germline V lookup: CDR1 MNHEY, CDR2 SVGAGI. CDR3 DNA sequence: TGTGCCAGCAGTTACTCGGGAGGCGCCGGCGGGGAGCTGTTTTTT. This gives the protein CASSYSGGAGGELFF.

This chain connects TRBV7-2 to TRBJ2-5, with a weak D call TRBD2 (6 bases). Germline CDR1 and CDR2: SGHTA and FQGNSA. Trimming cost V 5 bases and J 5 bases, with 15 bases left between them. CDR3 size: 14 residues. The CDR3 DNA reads TGTGCCAGCAGCCCCGAACTAGCAGACGAGACCCAGTACTTC. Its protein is CASSPELADETQYF.

Here the CDR3 DNA reads TGTGCCAGCAGCCAAGATCTGGCAGGGGGCTACTATGGCTACACCTTC. Translating it yields CASSQDLAGGYYGYTF. The chain links TRBV14 to TRBJ1-2, with 8 bases fitting TRBD1. V shed 0 bases, J shed 3 bases, and the junction held 6 bases outside the gene matches. Per the germline V gene, CDR1 is SGHDN and CDR2 is FVKESK. The CDR3 extends over 16 amino acids.

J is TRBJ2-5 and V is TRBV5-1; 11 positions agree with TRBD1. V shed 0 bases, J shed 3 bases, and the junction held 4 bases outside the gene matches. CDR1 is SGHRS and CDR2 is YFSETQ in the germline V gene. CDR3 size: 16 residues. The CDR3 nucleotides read TGCGCCAGCAGCTTGGCCGGACAGGGGGCCGAAGAGACCCAGTACTTC. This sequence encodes CASSLAGQGAEETQYF.

CDR3 DNA: TGCGCCAGCAGTTCCCCCATCGCTAATGAAAAACTGTTTTTT. This encodes CASSSPIANEKLFF. The V gene is TRBV10-2, the J gene TRBJ1-4; unclear D gene. The germline V gene has CDR1 WSHSY and CDR2 SAAADI. The CDR3 is 14 residues long. The ends were cut back, 5 bases at V and 3 bases at J, with 10 bases in the middle.

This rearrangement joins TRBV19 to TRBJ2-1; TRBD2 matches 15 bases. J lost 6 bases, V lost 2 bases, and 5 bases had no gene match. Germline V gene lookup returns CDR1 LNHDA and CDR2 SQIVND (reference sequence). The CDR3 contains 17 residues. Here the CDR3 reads CASSITPGLAGGNEQFF. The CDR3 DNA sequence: TGTGCCAGTAGTATAACCCCGGGACTAGCGGGAGGCAATGAGCAGTTCTTC. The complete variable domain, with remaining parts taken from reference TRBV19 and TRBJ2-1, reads DGGITQSPKYLFRKEGQNVTLSCEQNLNHDAMYWYRQDPGQGLRLIYYSQIVNDFQKGDIAEGYSVSREKKESFPLTVTSAQKNPTAFYLCASSITPGLAGGNEQFFGPGTRLTVL.

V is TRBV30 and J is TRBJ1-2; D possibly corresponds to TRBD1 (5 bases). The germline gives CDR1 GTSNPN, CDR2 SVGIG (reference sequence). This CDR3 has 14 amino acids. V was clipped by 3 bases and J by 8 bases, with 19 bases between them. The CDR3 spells CAWRTNLGLTGYTF. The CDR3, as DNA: TGTGCCTGGAGGACTAACTTGGGACTTACCGGCTACACCTTC.

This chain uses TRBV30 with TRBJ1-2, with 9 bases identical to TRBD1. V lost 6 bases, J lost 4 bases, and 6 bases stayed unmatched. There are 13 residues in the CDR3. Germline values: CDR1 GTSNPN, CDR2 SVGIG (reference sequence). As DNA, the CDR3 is TGTGCCTGCCCCGGGACAGGGACCTATGGCTACACCTTC. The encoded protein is CACPGTGTYGYTF.

CDR3 sequence (DNA): TGTGCCAGCAGCTTAGGGTCGGGAGGCCCAGTCAATGAGCAGTTCTTC. Amino acids: CASSLGSGGPVNEQFF. The gene calls are TRBV11-3 and TRBJ2-1, with 7 bases identical to TRBD2. Germline values: CDR1 SGHNT, CDR2 YENEEA. Unmatched junction bases numbered 9, after V lost 1 base and J lost 6 bases. The CDR3 length is 16 residues. Supplemented by reference TRBV11-3 and TRBJ2-1, the full variable domain reads EAGVVQSPRYKIIEKKQPVAFWCNPISGHNTLYWYLQNLGQGPELLIRYENEEAVDDSQLPKDRFSAERLKGVDSTLKIQPAELGDSAVYLCASSLGSGGPVNEQFFGPGTRLTVL.

For the CDR3, the DNA is TGTGCCAGCAGTTTATTTAGCGGGAGAGGCACAGATACGCAGTATTTT. Translation: CASSLFSGRGTDTQYF. This chain links TRBV27 with TRBJ2-3, with 9 nucleotides matching TRBD2. CDR1 and CDR2 (germline): MNHEY, SMNVEV (reference sequence). V lost 1 base and J lost 1; bases outside the gene matches: 3. The CDR3 totals 16 residues.

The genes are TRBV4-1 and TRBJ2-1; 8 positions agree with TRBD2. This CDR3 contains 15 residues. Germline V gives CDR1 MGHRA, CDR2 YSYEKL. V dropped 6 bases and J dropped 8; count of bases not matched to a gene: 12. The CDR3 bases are TGCGCCAGCAGTCAGGTGGGACTAGGTCGCTATGAGCAGTTCTTC. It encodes CASSQVGLGRYEQFF.

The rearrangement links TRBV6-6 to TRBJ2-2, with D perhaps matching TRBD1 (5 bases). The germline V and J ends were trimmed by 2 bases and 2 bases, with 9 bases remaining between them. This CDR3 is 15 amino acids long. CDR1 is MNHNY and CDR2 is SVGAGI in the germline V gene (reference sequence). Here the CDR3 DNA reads TGTGCCAGCAGTTACACCAGGGTTAACACCGGGGAGCTGTTTTTT. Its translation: CASSYTRVNTGELFF.

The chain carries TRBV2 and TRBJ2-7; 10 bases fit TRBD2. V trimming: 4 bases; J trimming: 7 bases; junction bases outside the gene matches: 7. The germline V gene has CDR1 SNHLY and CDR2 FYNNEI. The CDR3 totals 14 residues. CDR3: CASSVGLAGEEQYF. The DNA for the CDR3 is TGTGCCAGCAGTGTAGGGCTAGCGGGAGAGGAGCAGTACTTC.